This note documents a single T cell receptor (beta chain) sequence. Unmatched junction bases numbered 5, after V lost 8 bases and J lost 3 bases. Germline assignment: CDR1 SNHLY and CDR2 FYNNEI. The CDR3 is 14 amino acids. Participants had their cohort set by participant-reported clinical history. Recovered status applied to Cohort 3 donors who had two consecutive negative PCRs. It also applied to those with clearance or with symptom resolution. These data are taken from a study of blood T cell repertoires in COVID-19. Background on the study: Sites in the United States, Italy and Spain provided acute and convalescent COVID-19 samples.

In the authors' methods: Scientists estimated how many nucleated cells there were by amplifying reference gene primers. Data came from immunoSEQ multiplex PCR; TCRdb stores just in-frame clones and leaves some out. That table furnishes V, J and clone size, whereas the DNA furnished D and trimming. The sample includes about 480,000 clones, more than 75% seen only once; the top ten take 1.5% to 2%. Material: PBMCs or T cells enriched from blood (not recorded which). The chain couples TRBV2 to TRBJ2-7; 12 bases fit TRBD2. This clonotype was sampled from a woman aged 40 to 49 who had recovered from COVID-19. The CDR3 DNA sequence: TGTGCCAGCCAGAGACTAGCGGGAGACTACGAGCAGTACTTC. Encoded protein: CASQRLAGDYEQYF.